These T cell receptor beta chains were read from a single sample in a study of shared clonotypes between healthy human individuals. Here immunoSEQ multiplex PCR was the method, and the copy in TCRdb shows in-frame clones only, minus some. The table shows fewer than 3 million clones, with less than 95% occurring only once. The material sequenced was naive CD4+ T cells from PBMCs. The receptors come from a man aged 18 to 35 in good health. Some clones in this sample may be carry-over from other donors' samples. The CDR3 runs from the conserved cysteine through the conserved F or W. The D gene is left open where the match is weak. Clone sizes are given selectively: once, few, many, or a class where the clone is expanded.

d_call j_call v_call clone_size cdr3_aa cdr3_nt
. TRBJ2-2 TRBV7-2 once CASSLSGGGGELFF TGTGCCAGCAGCTTATCCGGGGGTGGTGGGGAGCTGTTTTTT
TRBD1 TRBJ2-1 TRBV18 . CASSPQGDPSYNEQFF TGTGCCAGCTCACCCCAGGGGGACCCCTCCTACAATGAGCAGTTCTTC
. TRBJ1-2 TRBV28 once CASSFGQSVNYGYTF TGTGCCAGCAGTTTCGGGCAGTCTGTCAACTATGGCTACACCTTC
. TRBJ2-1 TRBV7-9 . CASSLAEGGSYNEQFF TGTGCCAGCAGCTTAGCTGAAGGGGGCTCCTACAATGAGCAGTTCTTC
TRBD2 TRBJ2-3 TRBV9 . CASSVSLAGGTDTQYF TGTGCCAGCAGCGTCTCTCTAGCGGGGGGGACAGATACGCAGTATTTT
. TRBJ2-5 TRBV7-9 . CASSLIGRGGVQETQYF TGTGCCAGCAGCTTAATTGGCCGGGGTGGAGTTCAAGAGACCCAGTACTTC
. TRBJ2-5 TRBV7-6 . CASSPGGTQYF TGTGCCAGCAGCCCTGGGGGGACCCAGTACTTC
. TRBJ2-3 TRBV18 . CASSPPGRNSPGTDTQYF TGTGCCAGCTCACCACCGGGTAGGAACAGCCCCGGGACAGATACGCAGTATTTT
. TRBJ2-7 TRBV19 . CASSRGGYEQYF TGTGCCAGTAGCAGGGGGGGCTACGAGCAGTACTTC
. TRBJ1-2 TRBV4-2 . CASSSGGDYGYTF TGTGCCAGCAGCTCGGGGGGGGACTATGGCTACACCTTC
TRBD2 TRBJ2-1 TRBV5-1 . CASSRTPVTSGIDEQFF TGCGCCAGCAGCCGAACCCCGGTCACTAGCGGGATCGATGAGCAGTTCTTC
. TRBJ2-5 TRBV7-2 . CASSPEGRTWETQYF TGTGCCAGCAGCCCAGAAGGGAGGACGTGGGAGACCCAGTACTTC
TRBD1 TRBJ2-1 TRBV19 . CASSIGWDRESNEQFF TGTGCCAGTAGTATTGGGTGGGACAGGGAATCCAATGAGCAGTTCTTC
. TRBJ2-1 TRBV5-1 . CASSLARGNEQFF TGCGCCAGCAGCTTGGCCCGGGGGAATGAGCAGTTCTTC
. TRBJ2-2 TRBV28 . CASSLGGSGTAGELFF TGTGCCAGCAGTTTAGGGGGTTCGGGGACGGCCGGGGAGCTGTTTTTT
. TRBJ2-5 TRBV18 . CASSPPGDGGETQYF TGTGCCAGCTCACCCCCCGGGGACGGGGGTGAGACCCAGTACTTC
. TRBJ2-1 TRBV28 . CASSLSPSLGYNEQFF TGTGCCAGCAGTTTGTCCCCCTCACTAGGTTACAATGAGCAGTTCTTC
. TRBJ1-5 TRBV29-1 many CSVVVGWGNQPQHF TGCAGCGTTGTCGTGGGTTGGGGCAATCAGCCCCAGCATTTT
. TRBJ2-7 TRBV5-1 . CASSLEVTTYEQYF TGCGCCAGCAGCTTGGAGGTGACCACCTACGAGCAGTACTTC
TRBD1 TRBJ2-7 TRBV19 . CASSTRTGDYEQYF TGTGCCAGTAGTACCCGGACAGGGGACTACGAGCAGTACTTC
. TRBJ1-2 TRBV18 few CASSPNRNYGYTF TGTGCCAGCTCACCAAACAGAAACTATGGCTACACCTTC
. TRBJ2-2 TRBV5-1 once CASSLLGANTGELFF TGCGCCAGCAGCTTGCTTGGGGCTAACACCGGGGAGCTGTTTTTT
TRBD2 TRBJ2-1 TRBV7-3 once CASSPPGTSGRNEQFF TGTGCCAGCAGCCCGCCCGGGACTAGCGGGAGAAATGAGCAGTTCTTC
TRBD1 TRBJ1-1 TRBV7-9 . CASSPTTGGVTEAFF TGTGCCAGCAGCCCAACTACAGGGGGCGTCACTGAAGCTTTCTTT
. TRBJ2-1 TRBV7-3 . CASSGNSLLDEQFF TGTGCCAGCAGCGGAAATTCCCTATTGGATGAGCAGTTCTTC
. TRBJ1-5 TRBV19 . CASREDRTYNQPQHF TGTGCCAGTCGAGAAGACAGGACCTACAATCAGCCCCAGCATTTT
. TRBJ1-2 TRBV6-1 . CASSESGVRGYTF TGTGCCAGCAGTGAATCGGGGGTACGGGGCTACACCTTC
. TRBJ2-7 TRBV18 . CASSPPARESYEQYF TGTGCCAGCTCACCACCGGCTAGGGAATCCTACGAGCAGTACTTC
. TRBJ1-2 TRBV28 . CASSLGAGYGYTF TGTGCCAGCAGTCTAGGGGCAGGCTATGGCTACACCTTC
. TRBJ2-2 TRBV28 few CASRVLITGELFF TGTGCCAGCAGAGTACTGATCACCGGGGAGCTGTTTTTT
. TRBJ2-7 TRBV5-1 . CASSGVGPYEQYF TGCGCCAGCAGCGGAGTGGGCCCCTACGAGCAGTACTTC
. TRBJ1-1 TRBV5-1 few CASSLQGGTEAFF TGCGCCAGCAGCTTGCAGGGAGGCACTGAAGCTTTCTTT
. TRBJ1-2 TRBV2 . CASSLTAYYGYTF TGTGCCAGCAGCTTGACAGCCTACTATGGCTACACCTTC
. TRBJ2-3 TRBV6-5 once CASSYSGNKNTDTQYF TGTGCCAGCAGTTACTCGGGCAACAAGAACACAGATACGCAGTATTTT
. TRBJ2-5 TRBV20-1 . CSARDRETQYF TGCAGTGCTAGAGATAGAGAGACCCAGTACTTC
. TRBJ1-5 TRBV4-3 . CASSQGAGGQPQHF TGCGCCAGCAGCCAAGGGGCTGGGGGTCAGCCCCAGCATTTT
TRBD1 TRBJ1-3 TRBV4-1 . CAISRDRGNTIYF TGCGCCATTTCACGGGACAGAGGAAACACCATATATTTT
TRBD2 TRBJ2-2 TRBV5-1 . CASGPLAGVSGELFF TGCGCCAGCGGCCCTCTAGCGGGAGTGTCCGGGGAGCTGTTTTTT
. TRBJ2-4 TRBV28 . CAAGSLENIQYF TGTGCCGCCGGGTCTCTCGAAAACATTCAGTACTTC
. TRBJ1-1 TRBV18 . CASSYEAEAFF TGTGCCAGCTCATACGAGGCTGAAGCTTTCTTT
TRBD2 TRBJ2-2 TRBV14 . CASSKRILAGGGTGELFF TGTGCCAGCAGCAAGCGAATCCTAGCGGGAGGTGGCACCGGGGAGCTGTTTTTT
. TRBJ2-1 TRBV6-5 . CASRPDAYNEQFF TGTGCCAGCAGACCAGACGCCTACAATGAGCAGTTCTTC
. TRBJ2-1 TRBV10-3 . CATLDWGYNEQFF TGTGCCACCCTGGACTGGGGCTACAATGAGCAGTTCTTC